This TCR beta chain was identified in a study of OX40 agonist ivuxolimab in advanced cancers. In regard to this clone: The target antigen is unknown.

Measured with immunoSEQ multiplex PCR; TCRdb has only the in-frame clones, and not every one. The table has about 25,000 clones, around 86% seen once. General study results and limits: Researchers did not establish what antigens the expanded peripheral T cells target.

This CDR3 region has 14 residues. V lost 1 base and J 8 bases, leaving 9 bases between the germline ends. The germline V gene has CDR1 SNHLY and CDR2 FYNNEI. Sequenced here: CD4+ or CD8+ T cells sorted from blood, sampled in a trial of the OX40 agonist ivuxolimab. The sequence derives from an adult with an advanced solid tumor such as melanoma, head and neck, liver or kidney cancer. The J gene is TRBJ1-6, the V gene TRBV2, with D maybe TRBD1 (5 bases). CDR3 amino acids: CASSEGQGDSPLHF. Here the CDR3 DNA reads TGTGCCAGCAGTGAAGGACAAGGGGATTCACCCCTCCACTTT.